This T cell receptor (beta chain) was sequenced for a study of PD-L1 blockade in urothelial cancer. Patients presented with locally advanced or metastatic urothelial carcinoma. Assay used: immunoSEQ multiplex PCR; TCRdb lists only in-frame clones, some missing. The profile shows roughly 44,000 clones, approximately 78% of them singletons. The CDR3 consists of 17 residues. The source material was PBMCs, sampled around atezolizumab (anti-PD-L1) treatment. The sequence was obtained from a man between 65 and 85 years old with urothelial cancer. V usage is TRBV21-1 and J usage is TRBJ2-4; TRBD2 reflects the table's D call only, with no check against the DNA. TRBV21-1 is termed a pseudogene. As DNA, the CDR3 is TGTGCCAGCAGCAAGGGAGGTCTCCCGCCGGTAAGAAACATTCAGTACTTC. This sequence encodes CASSKGGLPPVRNIQYF.